This TCR beta chain was recovered during a study of blood T cell repertoires in COVID-19. Looking at the study overall: Sites across the United States, Italy and Spain contributed samples from acute and convalescent COVID-19. T cells, B-cell-depleted T cells, or PBMCs supplied cDNA or gDNA.

This CDR3 spans 15 amino acids. Germline CDR1 and CDR2: SGHNT and YENEEA. The ends lost 2 bases at V and 3 bases at J; junction bases unmatched: 6. This clone was seen just once. Per the original methods: Cell counts per sample came from amplifying reference gene primers. Repertoires were generated with immunoSEQ multiplex PCR, while TCRdb's copy carries only in-frame clones and drops some. V, J and clone size derive from that table, while D and trimming were established from the DNA sequence. Among some 55,000 clones listed, 90% were seen once. The chain combines TRBV11-3 with TRBJ2-7; 8 bases line up with TRBD1. The clonotype originates from a human donor in a cohort sampled during active COVID-19. Material: peripheral blood. CDR3 bases: TGTGCCAGCAGCTTATCCGCGGGACAGGACTACGAGCAGTACTTC. Amino acid sequence: CASSLSAGQDYEQYF. The complete variable domain, with remaining parts taken from reference TRBV11-3 and TRBJ2-7, reads EAGVVQSPRYKIIEKKQPVAFWCNPISGHNTLYWYLQNLGQGPELLIRYENEEAVDDSQLPKDRFSAERLKGVDSTLKIQPAELGDSAVYLCASSLSAGQDYEQYFGPGTRLTVT.